The TCR beta chain described here comes from a study of T-cell memory formation after mild COVID-19. Employing constant-segment primers, 5'RACE generated TCR alpha and TCR beta cDNA libraries bearing sample barcodes and UMIs. TCRdb analysed the 5' RACE reads with MiXCR anew, one entry per CDR3 protein. The top ten hold roughly an eighth of the sample, which has 540,000 or so distinct CDR3 sequences, 20% seen once. The CDR3 spans 12 residues. Germline assignment: CDR1 SGHNT and CDR2 YENEEA. The ends were cut back, 2 bases at V and 9 bases at J, with 8 bases in the middle. The specimen was PBMCs or a T cell subset sorted from them (not recorded which). This chain links TRBV11-3 with TRBJ2-1; D gene ambiguous. This receptor was obtained from an adult woman who had mild COVID-19 (a few samples of this study predate the infection). Cell type and time point are not known. CDR3 sequence (DNA): TGTGCCAGCAGCTTATGGGATGGTGAGCAGTTCTTC. This gives the protein CASSLWDGEQFF.